This TCR beta chain was profiled in a study of OX40 agonist ivuxolimab in advanced cancers. Study-level information: Around 40% of patients had received prior checkpoint inhibitor therapy. General study findings and limits: More expanded clones were found, on average, in CD8+ than in CD4+ T cells.

Sequencing was performed with immunoSEQ multiplex PCR; in TCRdb, only in-frame clones are kept and a portion is missing. The sample holds about 21,000 clones, 88% seen once. As regards this clone: Its antigen is as yet unknown.

The CDR3 spans 14 residues. V lost 4 bases and J 6 bases, leaving 15 bases between the germline ends. CDR1 is SGHDN and CDR2 is FVKESK in the germline V gene. The sequence was obtained from an adult with an advanced solid tumor such as melanoma, head and neck, liver or kidney cancer. Material: CD4+ or CD8+ T cells sorted from blood, obtained in a trial of the OX40 agonist ivuxolimab. This chain joins TRBV14 and TRBJ1-2, with D perhaps TRBD1 (5 bases). The CDR3 spells CASSRYLRGDGYTF. The CDR3 region has the DNA TGTGCCAGCAGCCGTTATTTAAGGGGCGATGGCTACACCTTC. The variable domain in full, completed from reference TRBV14 and TRBJ1-2, reads EAGVTQFPSHSVIEKGQTVTLRCDPISGHDNLYWYRRVMGKEIKFLLHFVKESKQDESGMPNNRFLAERTGGTYSTLKVQPAELEDSGVYFCASSRYLRGDGYTFGSGTRLTVV.